Each of the 17 T cell receptor beta chains below was sequenced from the same sample in a study of T cells in localized non-small cell lung cancer. Sequencing used immunoSEQ multiplex PCR; TCRdb keeps in-frame clones, though not all of them. The data hold more than 100,000 clones, with about 90% observed a single time. The sample in question was peripheral blood, obtained before any cancer treatment. These receptors all stem from a female donor aged 60 or older with stage I lung adenocarcinoma.

This clone was seen more than once but under ten times. The genes are TRBV5-4 and TRBJ1-1; TRBD1 matches 8 bases. Germline V CDR1 and CDR2: SGHNT, YYREEE (reference sequence). J lost 11 bases, V lost 5 bases, and 8 bases had no gene match. The CDR3 has 12 residues. The CDR3 protein is CASSKDRVRAFF. DNA for the CDR3: TGTGCCAGCAGTAAGGACAGGGTAAGGGCTTTCTTT.

The chain has TRBV28 and TRBJ1-3, with TRBD1 matching over 10 bases. CDR1 and CDR2 from the germline V gene are MDHEN and SYDVKM. The CDR3 totals 17 residues. After removal of 6 bases from V and 2 bases from J, the junction contained 10 bases not matched to a gene. In DNA, the CDR3 is TGTGCCAGCAGCCTATGGGGACAGGGGTTTACTGGAAACACCATATATTTT. Translating it yields CASSLWGQGFTGNTIYF.

The V gene is TRBV18, the J gene TRBJ1-2; 7 nucleotides agree with TRBD1. V gave up 3 bases and J gave up 5 bases; unmatched junction bases: 6. Per germline, CDR1 KGHSH and CDR2 LQKENI. The CDR3 covers 14 residues. The CDR3 region has the DNA TGTGCCAGCTCACCCGACAGGGAACCTTATGGCTACACCTTC. Its translation: CASSPDREPYGYTF.

The CDR3 loop is CASSLGTVNYGYTF. DNA for the CDR3: TGTGCCAGCAGTTTAGGTACGGTTAACTATGGCTACACCTTC. The chain is built from TRBV28 and TRBJ1-2; D remains unclear. This CDR3 has 14 residues. Looked up from germline, CDR1 is MDHEN and CDR2 is SYDVKM. V lost 2 bases and J 1 base, leaving 8 bases between the germline ends.

The chain uses TRBV27 and TRBJ2-3; D gene ambiguous. The CDR3 has 16 residues. Germline assignment: CDR1 MNHEY and CDR2 SMNVEV (reference sequence). Between the trimmed V and J ends, which lost 3 bases and 4 bases, there was a span of 17 bases. CDR3 bases: TGTGCCAGCAGTTTCAACCCAGTCTGGGGTGCAGATACGCAGTATTTT. Translation: CASSFNPVWGADTQYF.

The V call is TRBV7-8, the J call TRBJ2-4, with D perhaps matching TRBD1 (6 bases). The CDR3 length is 15 residues. Trimming removed 5 bases from V and 6 bases from J, with 17 bases in between. Per germline, CDR1 SGHVS and CDR2 FQNEAQ. CDR3 in DNA: TGTGCCAGCAGCCACCAACAGGGTGGGAGAAACATTCAGTACTTC. It translates to CASSHQQGGRNIQYF. The whole variable domain, filled in from reference TRBV7-8 and TRBJ2-4, reads GAGVSQSPRYKVAKRGQDVALRCDPISGHVSLFWYQQALGQGPEFLTYFQNEAQLDKSGLPSDRFFAERPEGSVSTLKIQRTQQEDSAVYLCASSHQQGGRNIQYFGAGTRLSVL.

The chain has TRBV5-1 and TRBJ2-3, with 13 bases matching TRBD2. CDR1 is SGHRS and CDR2 is YFSETQ in the germline V gene. CDR3 length equals 15 residues. J was trimmed by 6 bases and V by 2 bases; bases with no gene match: 3. The CDR3 DNA is TGCGCCAGCAGCTTCGTGACTAGCGGGAGGGATACGCAGTATTTT. As protein: CASSFVTSGRDTQYF.

This chain connects TRBV10-1 to TRBJ2-1, with no clear D. This CDR3 has 13 amino acids. CDR1 and CDR2 (germline): WNHNN, SYGVQD (reference sequence). V lost 5 bases and J lost 2, with 7 bases in between. The CDR3 region is CASSPTTYNEQFF. Here the CDR3 DNA reads TGCGCCAGCAGTCCAACTACCTACAATGAGCAGTTCTTC.

This clone was seen once. This chain connects TRBV9 to TRBJ2-3; TRBD2 aligns across 12 bases. The CDR3 has 14 amino acids. The germline gives CDR1 SGDLS, CDR2 YYNGEE. The J segment lost 5 bases and the V segment lost 4 bases, leaving 2 bases of the junction unmatched. DNA for the CDR3: TGTGCCAGCAGCCTAGCGGGAGGGCGAGATACGCAGTATTTT. Protein product: CASSLAGGRDTQYF.

The chain carries TRBV11-2 and TRBJ2-5, with D possibly matching TRBD1 (5 bases). V lost 5 bases, J lost 1 base, and 14 bases lay in between. Germline V gene lookup returns CDR1 SGHAT and CDR2 FQNNGV. This CDR3 contains 15 residues. The DNA for the CDR3 is TGTGCCAGCAGCCCCATCGGACACGTCCAAGAGACCCAGTACTTC. Translated, it gives CASSPIGHVQETQYF.

The CDR3 nucleotides are TGCGCCAGCAGCGTGACTAGCGGGGGGAGCTCCTACAATGAGCAGTTCTTC. Protein sequence: CASSVTSGGSSYNEQFF. This chain joins TRBV5-1 and TRBJ2-1; 13 nucleotides match TRBD2. The germline gives CDR1 SGHRS, CDR2 YFSETQ. The CDR3 has 17 amino acids. The ends lost 4 bases at V and 0 bases at J; junction bases unmatched: 4.

The V gene is TRBV5-8, the J gene TRBJ1-2; D might be TRBD1 (5 bases). The CDR3 has 13 amino acids. V lost 4 bases and J lost 8, with 15 bases in between. Germline V gives CDR1 SGHTS, CDR2 YDEGEE. CDR3 sequence: CASSLILREGYTF. The DNA for the CDR3 is TGTGCCAGCAGCCTAATCCTCAGGGAAGGCTACACCTTC.

This rearrangement joins TRBV6-1 to TRBJ1-4, with D hard to call. This CDR3 contains 19 residues. Trimming took off 0 bases at V and 3 bases at J, with 20 bases between the two ends. Germline V gene lookup returns CDR1 MNHNS and CDR2 SASEGT. The CDR3 reads CASSEAHPSRTGSNEKLFF. The CDR3 nucleotides read TGTGCCAGCAGTGAAGCGCATCCGAGCCGGACGGGATCTAATGAAAAACTGTTTTTT.

The chain employs TRBV2 and TRBJ2-3; 10 bases map to TRBD2. The CDR3 runs 13 residues. With V trimmed by 7 bases and J by 4 bases, 2 bases remained unmatched. Per the germline V gene, CDR1 is SNHLY and CDR2 is FYNNEI. The CDR3 spells CASKREGADTQYF. DNA for the CDR3: TGTGCCAGCAAGCGGGAGGGGGCAGATACGCAGTATTTT.

V and J are TRBV7-2 and TRBJ2-7; TRBD2 aligns across 8 bases. Germline V gene data show CDR1 as SGHTA and CDR2 as FQGNSA. The length of the CDR3 is 19 residues. With 3 bases clipped from V and 0 bases from J, the junction kept 16 bases outside the gene matches. The CDR3 sequence is CASSLAITSGWGSSYEQYF. The CDR3 DNA reads TGTGCCAGCAGCTTGGCTATTACTAGCGGTTGGGGAAGCTCCTACGAGCAGTACTTC.

The chain is built from TRBV27 and TRBJ2-2; D unresolved. The CDR3 spans 13 residues. The V gene lost 3 bases and the J gene lost 6 bases, with 8 bases spanning the gap. Germline V gives CDR1 MNHEY, CDR2 SMNVEV (reference sequence). As DNA, the CDR3 is TGTGCCAGCAGTTTTTCAGAGTCCGGGGAGCTGTTTTTT. It specifies CASSFSESGELFF.

The chain couples TRBV18 to TRBJ1-5, with a weak D call TRBD1 (6 bases). V was cut by 6 bases and J by 3 bases, with 12 bases left in between. The CDR3 length is 14 residues. CDR1 is KGHSH, CDR2 LQKENI, per germline. CDR3 in DNA: TGTGCCAGCTCCCAAACAGGGAACAATCAGCCCCAGCATTTT. Translating it yields CASSQTGNNQPQHF. Full variable domain (missing parts from reference TRBV18 and TRBJ1-5): NAGVMQNPRHLVRRRGQEARLRCSPMKGHSHVYWYRQLPEEGLKFMVYLQKENIIDESGMPKERFSAEFPKEGPSILRIQQVVRGDSAAYFCASSQTGNNQPQHFGDGTRLSIL.